This entry lists 32 T cell receptor beta chains sequenced from one sample in a study of T-cell reconstitution after alpha-beta-depleted transplantation in children. As it was prepared, the TCRbeta library received unique molecular identifiers. TCRdb re-called the PCR reads through MiXCR, storing one row per CDR3 protein. The table includes some 590,000 distinct CDR3 sequences, under 12% detected once. This specimen was PBMCs from the stem cell graft donor, taken from the stem cell graft. The receptor source for this set is a human donor who donated a stem cell graft to a child with acute myeloid leukemia.

Only a few counts were recorded for this clonotype. This chain uses TRBV10-3 with TRBJ2-1; no definite D call. The germline V and J ends were trimmed by 11 bases and 0 bases, with 17 bases remaining between them. The CDR3 totals 15 residues. The germline V gene encodes CDR1 ENHRY and CDR2 SYGVKD. The CDR3 DNA sequence: TGTGCCTCACGACGACCGCTTAGCTCCTACAATGAGCAGTTCTTC. This codes for CASRRPLSSYNEQFF.

At least ten counts were recorded for this clonotype. V is TRBV6-2 or TRBV6-3 and J is TRBJ2-7; TRBD2 matches at 12 bases. J gave up 6 bases and V 2 bases, and 5 bases lay outside the gene matches. The germline gives CDR1 MNHEY, CDR2 SVGEGT. The CDR3 extends over 15 amino acids. The CDR3 is CASSYGGLAGLEQYF. The CDR3 DNA reads TGTGCCAGCAGTTACGGGGGACTAGCGGGTCTCGAGCAGTACTTC.

CDR3 amino acids: CASSQKEGRSEQYF. The CDR3 DNA sequence: TGTGCCAGCAGCCAAAAGGAGGGCCGGAGCGAGCAGTACTTC. The chain couples TRBV3-1 to TRBJ2-7, with D possibly being TRBD2 (6 bases). The CDR3 totals 14 residues. V lost 2 bases, J lost 6 bases, and 14 bases lay in between. Germline V gene data show CDR1 as LGHDT and CDR2 as YNNKEL (reference sequence).

This clonotype was counted only a few times. J is TRBJ2-7 and V is TRBV5-1; D ambiguous. Between the trimmed V and J ends, which lost 1 base and 5 bases, there was a span of 16 bases. The CDR3 length is 15 residues. Germline CDR1 reads SGHRS; CDR2 reads YFSETQ. CDR3 residues: CASSLSPDTPHEQYF. The CDR3 nucleotides read TGCGCCAGCAGCTTGAGCCCAGATACTCCCCACGAGCAGTACTTC.

V is TRBV29-1 and J is TRBJ1-1; perhaps TRBD1 as D (6 bases). CDR3 length equals 14 residues. Germline assignment: CDR1 SQVTM and CDR2 ANQGSEA. V dropped 6 bases and J dropped 1 base, with 15 bases sitting between them. CDR3 sequence: CSVKQGPENTEAFF. CDR3 DNA: TGCAGCGTCAAACAGGGCCCGGAGAACACTGAAGCTTTCTTT.

This sequence joins TRBV15 and TRBJ2-1, with D perhaps TRBD1 (6 bases). Trimming left V 5 bases short and J 9 bases short, with 11 bases between. This CDR3 has 12 amino acids. Germline assignment: CDR1 LNHNV and CDR2 YYDKDF (reference sequence). CDR3 DNA: TGTGCCACCAGCTCGCTGGGGGCTGAGCAGTTCTTC. It yields the protein CATSSLGAEQFF.

The chain recombines TRBV7-3 with TRBJ1-1; no firm D call. Germline CDR1 SGHTA, CDR2 FQGTGA. This CDR3 spans 13 amino acids. V shed 2 bases and J shed 4 bases, with 8 bases lying between them. This CDR3 is CASSLRGITEAFF. CDR3 nucleotide sequence: TGTGCCAGCAGCTTACGGGGTATCACTGAAGCTTTCTTT.

This chain joins TRBV7-3 and TRBJ2-3, with 9 bases identical to TRBD1. This CDR3 has 19 amino acids. The J segment lost 4 bases and the V segment lost 1 base, leaving 15 bases of the junction unmatched. Germline CDR1 is SGHTA and CDR2 is FQGTGA. The CDR3 bases are TGTGCCAGCAGCTTAAGCCCCCCGGGACAGGGTCCACACTCAGATACGCAGTATTTT. Its translation is CASSLSPPGQGPHSDTQYF.

The sample holds a few counts of this clonotype. CDR3 amino acids: CSASPGMAYGYTF. Here the CDR3 DNA reads TGCAGTGCCTCGCCAGGGATGGCCTATGGCTACACCTTC. V gene TRBV20-1 combines with J gene TRBJ1-2; tentative D call: TRBD1 (5 bases). V was clipped by 6 bases and J by 4 bases, with 15 bases between them. This CDR3 has 13 residues. Germline V gene sequence: CDR1 DFQATT, CDR2 SNEGSKA (reference sequence).

This clonotype was picked up a small number of times. The CDR3 loop is CSAAASQGPSNYGYTF. CDR3 in DNA: TGCAGTGCCGCCGCCTCCCAAGGGCCCTCTAACTATGGCTACACCTTC. The rearrangement links TRBV20-1 to TRBJ1-2; D gene unclear. The CDR3 covers 16 residues. Trimming took 6 bases from V and 0 from J, leaving 20 bases between them. Germline V gives CDR1 DFQATT, CDR2 SNEGSKA (reference sequence).

The chain couples TRBV28 to TRBJ2-3; D may be TRBD1 (6 bases). Per germline, CDR1 MDHEN and CDR2 SYDVKM. The CDR3 covers 13 residues. Trimming left V 11 bases short and J 2 bases short, with 14 bases between. The DNA for the CDR3 is TGTGCCTCAGGGGTATTCCACACAGATACGCAGTATTTT. Its protein is CASGVFHTDTQYF.

The V gene is TRBV5-1, the J gene TRBJ2-1; TRBD1 might be the D (6 bases). The germline V gene has CDR1 SGHRS and CDR2 YFSETQ. Trimming pared 0 bases from V and 11 bases from J, leaving 9 bases between. The CDR3 spans 12 residues. DNA of the CDR3: TGCGCCAGCAGCTTGGCCCAGGGGCAGCAGTTCTTC. Protein: CASSLAQGQQFF.

At least ten counts were recorded for this clonotype. The chain is built from TRBV6-1 and TRBJ1-5, with 8 bases lining up with TRBD1. Germline V gene data show CDR1 as MNHNS and CDR2 as SASEGT. The CDR3 extends over 13 amino acids. The J segment lost 7 bases and the V segment lost 5 bases, leaving 4 bases of the junction unmatched. CDR3 region: CASSPTGVQPQHF. DNA for the CDR3: TGTGCCAGCAGTCCGACAGGGGTCCAGCCCCAGCATTTT.

This clonotype turned up a few times. This chain connects TRBV6-5 to TRBJ2-7; D might be TRBD1 (6 bases). The CDR3 sequence is 15 residues long. With 0 bases removed from V and 2 bases from J, the gap between germline ends came to 11 bases. CDR1 MNHEY and CDR2 SVGAGI come from the germline V gene. The CDR3 nucleotides read TGTGCCAGCAGTTACTCATCGCAGGGGCCCTACGAGCAGTACTTC. Translation gives CASSYSSQGPYEQYF.

This chain connects TRBV12-3 or TRBV12-4 to TRBJ2-1; 9 bases fit TRBD2. The length of the CDR3 is 16 residues. V gave up 2 bases and J gave up 8 bases; unmatched junction bases: 10. The CDR3 sequence is CASSLFAGGPSHEQFF. The CDR3 DNA reads TGTGCCAGCAGTTTATTCGCGGGAGGGCCATCCCATGAGCAGTTCTTC.

This clonotype showed up many times. This chain joins TRBV29-1 and TRBJ2-7; a weak D match, TRBD2 (6 bases). The CDR3 consists of 13 residues. Trimming left V 1 base short and J 3 bases short, with 10 bases between. The germline CDR1 and CDR2 sequences are SQVTM and ANQGSEA. The CDR3 sequence is CSVEAGGNYEQYF. CDR3 sequence (DNA): TGCAGCGTTGAAGCAGGAGGGAACTACGAGCAGTACTTC.

This clonotype showed up just a few times. The chain couples TRBV20-1 to TRBJ2-1; maybe TRBD1 (6 bases). V was shortened by 7 bases and J by 2 bases, with 15 bases between the two germline ends. Germline CDR1 and CDR2: DFQATT and SNEGSKA (reference sequence). This CDR3 comprises 14 residues. The CDR3 protein is CSGRGSPTYNEQFF. In DNA form, the CDR3 reads TGCAGTGGCAGGGGCTCGCCAACCTACAATGAGCAGTTCTTC.

In this sample, this clonotype turned up many times. The chain is built from TRBV20-1 and TRBJ2-1; D might be TRBD1 (5 bases). V was cut by 2 bases and J by 8 bases, with 22 bases left in between. The CDR3 has 16 amino acids. The germline V gene encodes CDR1 DFQATT and CDR2 SNEGSKA (reference sequence). This CDR3 is CSARRVGLGAWDEQFF. For the CDR3, the DNA is TGCAGTGCTAGAAGGGTCGGGCTAGGGGCCTGGGATGAGCAGTTCTTC.

In this sample, this clonotype turned up a few times. V usage is TRBV18 and J usage is TRBJ2-1; 7 positions agree with TRBD2. This CDR3 region has 15 residues. Trimming removed 6 bases from V and 3 bases from J; junction bases left unmatched: 8. Germline V gene data show CDR1 as KGHSH and CDR2 as LQKENI. The chain's CDR3 is CASSSGSGVYNEQFF. In DNA form, the CDR3 reads TGTGCCAGCTCGTCAGGAAGCGGGGTCTACAATGAGCAGTTCTTC.

In its sample, this clonotype was seen a few times. The V gene is TRBV29-1, the J gene TRBJ1-1; D remains ambiguous. The germline V and J ends were trimmed by 4 bases and 1 base, with 10 bases remaining between them. Per the germline V gene, CDR1 is SQVTM and CDR2 is ANQGSEA. The CDR3 covers 13 residues. DNA of the CDR3: TGCAGCGTTGGACCCCTCTGGAACACTGAAGCTTTCTTT. Translated, it gives CSVGPLWNTEAFF.

V usage is TRBV7-2 and J usage is TRBJ2-1; 11 bases align to TRBD2. Looked up from germline, CDR1 is SGHTA and CDR2 is FQGNSA. Germline trimming cut 4 bases from V and 5 bases from J; bases unmatched to any gene: 7. CDR3 length equals 16 residues. CDR3 sequence: CASSSGTSGHNNEQFF. In nucleotides, the CDR3 is TGTGCCAGCAGCTCAGGGACTAGCGGCCATAACAATGAGCAGTTCTTC.

This clonotype has ten or more counts. This chain joins TRBV12-3 or TRBV12-4 and TRBJ2-2; 14 positions match TRBD2. V lost 6 bases to trimming and J lost 6 bases; unmatched junction nucleotides: 6. The CDR3 loop spans 16 amino acids. DNA of the CDR3: TGTGCCAGCAGCCCGGGACTAGCGGGAGTCCCCGGGGAGCTGTTTTTT. This sequence encodes CASSPGLAGVPGELFF.

This clonotype was seen a few times. The chain's CDR3 is CASSLEGDSGNTIYF. The DNA for the CDR3 is TGCGCCAGCAGCTTGGAGGGCGACTCTGGAAACACCATATATTTT. This chain uses TRBV5-1 with TRBJ1-3, with D uncertain. The V gene's germline CDR1 is SGHRS and CDR2 YFSETQ. CDR3 length: 15 residues. Trimming took 0 bases from V and 0 from J, leaving 7 bases between them.

This clonotype was seen ten or more times. The chain is built from TRBV4-1 and TRBJ2-7; D remains unclear. Germline loops: CDR1 MGHRA, CDR2 YSYEKL. Trimming stripped 4 bases from V and 2 bases from J, with 15 bases between. The CDR3 is made up of 15 amino acids. CDR3 bases: TGCGCCAGCAGCCCATCGTCGGGCACTACCTACGAGCAGTACTTC. This codes for CASSPSSGTTYEQYF.

This rearrangement joins TRBV28 to TRBJ1-1, with unresolved D. CDR1 and CDR2 (germline): MDHEN, SYDVKM. V lost 5 bases, J lost 6 bases, and 10 bases lay in between. This CDR3 region has 12 residues. DNA for the CDR3: TGTGCCAGCAGTGTTATGAAGGCTGAAGCTTTCTTT. Protein: CASSVMKAEAFF.

In its sample, this clonotype was seen a few times. CDR3 coding DNA: TGTGCCAGCAGATCTTCCCAACAAGGGCCCCAGCATTTT. Translating it yields CASRSSQQGPQHF. This chain uses TRBV6-1 with TRBJ1-5; D is unresolved. Trimming cost V 6 bases and J 9 bases, with 15 bases left between them. The CDR3 spans 13 residues. Looked up from germline, CDR1 is MNHNS and CDR2 is SASEGT.

This clonotype came up a few times. V gene TRBV15 combines with J gene TRBJ2-5; TRBD1 matches at 7 bases. The CDR3 covers 15 residues. From germline, CDR1 is LNHNV and CDR2 YYDKDF (reference sequence). V lost 5 bases and J lost 0; bases outside the gene matches: 6. The CDR3 nucleotides are TGTGCCACCAGCGGAGTGGGACAGCACCAAGAGACCCAGTACTTC. Amino acid sequence: CATSGVGQHQETQYF.

The chain employs TRBV12-3 or TRBV12-4 and TRBJ2-2; tentatively, D is TRBD2 (5 bases). This CDR3 is built from 13 residues. The V end was cut by 6 bases, the J end by 6 bases, with 11 bases between. CDR3 in amino acids: CASSPTSAGELFF. The CDR3 nucleotides are TGTGCCAGCAGCCCTACTAGTGCCGGGGAGCTGTTTTTT.

This clonotype came up a few times. The gene calls are TRBV5-1 and TRBJ2-7, with 9 bases fitting TRBD1. The CDR3 contains 15 residues. Unmatched junction bases numbered 3, after V lost 1 base and J lost 1 base. Per the germline V gene, CDR1 is SGHRS and CDR2 is YFSETQ. The CDR3 reads CASSLPGQGSYEQYF. As DNA, the CDR3 is TGCGCCAGCAGCTTGCCGGGACAGGGATCCTACGAGCAGTACTTC.

This clonotype has just a few counts. The CDR3 nucleotides are TGCGCCAGCAGCGATACAGGGTGGGACTATGGCTACACCTTC. This translates into CASSDTGWDYGYTF. The rearrangement joins TRBV5-1 to TRBJ1-2; possibly TRBD1 for D (6 bases). CDR1 is SGHRS, CDR2 YFSETQ, per germline. CDR3 length equals 14 residues. Trimming took 4 bases from V and 3 from J, leaving 13 bases between them.

This clonotype was seen many times. The chain joins TRBV4-3 to TRBJ2-3; D gene unclear. Germline CDR1 and CDR2: LGHNA and YSLEER. The length of the CDR3 is 13 residues. Trimming removed 0 bases at V and 5 bases at J, with 6 bases between. The CDR3 here is CASSQEWGDTQYF. The CDR3 bases are TGCGCCAGCAGCCAAGAGTGGGGAGATACGCAGTATTTT.

The V and J genes are TRBV11-2 and TRBJ1-4; TRBD1 matches 8 bases. CDR3 size: 17 residues. Germline V gene lookup returns CDR1 SGHAT and CDR2 FQNNGV. V dropped 1 base and J dropped 0; count of bases not matched to a gene: 4. The CDR3 is CASSLGLTGATNEKLFF. The CDR3 DNA reads TGTGCCAGCAGCTTAGGTTTGACAGGGGCAACTAATGAAAAACTGTTTTTT.